This is a list of T cell receptor beta chains from one sample in a study of OX40 agonist ivuxolimab in advanced cancers. The assay was immunoSEQ multiplex PCR, and TCRdb's table has in-frame clones only and misses some. This table has some 50,000 clones, almost 85% appearing once. The specimen was CD4+ or CD8+ T cells sorted from blood, collected in a trial of the OX40 agonist ivuxolimab. These receptors were collected from an adult with an advanced solid tumor such as melanoma, head and neck, liver or kidney cancer. CDR3s include the opening cysteine and the closing phenylalanine or tryptophan. The order of the fields is J gene, clone size, V gene, D gene, CDR3 DNA, CDR3 protein. D genes are given only for firm matches. Clone sizes are given selectively: once, few, many, or a class where the clone is expanded.

>TRBJ2-7|-|TRBV25-1|TRBD1
TGTGCCAGCAAGGACAGGGTAAAGGGCTACGAGCAGTACTTC
CASKDRVKGYEQYF
>TRBJ1-2|-|TRBV6-1|-
TGTGCCAGCAGTGAAGTACAGGAGGTGACGGTGGGCTATGGCTACACCTTC
CASSEVQEVTVGYGYTF
>TRBJ2-1|-|TRBV19|-
TGTGCCGCAGGGCTTGGTAAAACGCGGTCCTACAATGAGCAGTTCTTC
CAAGLGKTRSYNEQFF
>TRBJ2-4|-|TRBV7-9|TRBD2
TGTGCCAGCAGCCCAGGACTAGCGGGGAGAGAAGGGGCCAAAAACATTCAGTACTTC
CASSPGLAGREGAKNIQYF
>TRBJ1-5|-|TRBV4-1|TRBD1
TGCGCCAGCAGTGGAACTCCCCAGGGGGCGACTCAGCCCCAGCATTTT
CASSGTPQGATQPQHF
>TRBJ1-2|-|TRBV6-6|-
TGTGCCAGCAGTCCCACCGGGGGTGGCTACACCTTC
CASSPTGGGYTF
>TRBJ2-1|-|TRBV11-2|-
TGTGCCAGCAGCCAACTAGCTCGGGATGAGCAGTTCTTC
CASSQLARDEQFF
>TRBJ2-1|-|TRBV6-4|-
TGTGCCAGCAGCCCCTTGGGGGGCCAGAATGAGCAGTTCTTC
CASSPLGGQNEQFF
>TRBJ2-2|-|TRBV18|-
TGTGCCAGCTCACCACAGCAGCGGGCGAACACCGGGGAGCTGTTTTTT
CASSPQQRANTGELFF
>TRBJ2-7|-|TRBV5-6|TRBD2
TGTGCCAGCAGCTTGGTGCTACTGGGGACGGGAGGCTCCTACGAGCAGTACTTC
CASSLVLLGTGGSYEQYF
>TRBJ2-6|-|TRBV5-6|TRBD1
TGTGCCAGCAGCTTGCCCACAGGGGCTGGGGCCAACGTCCTGACTTTC
CASSLPTGAGANVLTF
>TRBJ2-6|-|TRBV27|-
TGTGCCAGCACCTTCAGATCTCGGGCCAACGTCCTGACTTTC
CASTFRSRANVLTF
>TRBJ2-4|-|TRBV2|-
TGTGCCAGCAGGTACAGGGAGGAAGGCATTCAGTACTTC
CASRYREEGIQYF
>TRBJ2-1|-|TRBV5-1|-
TGCGCCAGCAGCTCCCTGCGGGCCGGGACCAACTCCTACAATGAGCAGTTCTTC
CASSSLRAGTNSYNEQFF
>TRBJ2-7|-|TRBV11-2|-
TGTGCCAGCAGCCGGCGGGTGGGGTCTTACGAGCAGTACTTC
CASSRRVGSYEQYF
>TRBJ1-2|-|TRBV7-2|TRBD1
TGTGCCAGCAGCCCCCACAGGGGACAAGATGGCTACACCTTC
CASSPHRGQDGYTF
>TRBJ2-2|-|TRBV11-3|-
TGTGCCAGCAGCTTAGGCTGCGTTATCCTAGGCGCTTCGATCGGGGAGCTGTTTTTT
CASSLGCVILGASIGELFF
>TRBJ2-3|once|TRBV11-2|-
TGTGCCAGCACCCCAGGGAGGACAACTAGCACAGATACGCAGTATTTT
CASTPGRTTSTDTQYF
>TRBJ2-5|-|TRBV15|-
TGTGCCACCAGCAGAGATCCGGGGTATGCGACCCAGTACTTC
CATSRDPGYATQYF
>TRBJ2-2|-|TRBV7-6|-
TGTGCCAGCAGCTTAGGGCCCGCTAGGAGGCCGGGGCGCACCGGGGAGCTGTTTTTT
CASSLGPARRPGRTGELFF
>TRBJ2-3|-|TRBV10-1|TRBD2
TGCGCCAGCAGTACGGGACTAGCGGGAGGGCTCTATACGCAGTATTTT
CASSTGLAGGLYTQYF
>TRBJ2-7|-|TRBV28|-
TGTGCCAGCAGTTCTGGCAGACGGACAGACAGGTCCTACGAGCAGTACTTC
CASSSGRRTDRSYEQYF
>TRBJ2-1|-|TRBV10-2|-
TGCGCCAGCACAGAGGGGAGGAATGAGCAGTTCTTC
CASTEGRNEQFF
>TRBJ1-4|-|TRBV6-1|-
TGTGCCAGCAGTGAATATGGGCGGGGACTGTATAATGAAAAACTGTTTTTT
CASSEYGRGLYNEKLFF
>TRBJ1-1|-|TRBV19|-
TGTGCCAGTAACTTGGCGGGCTCTGAAGCTTTCTTT
CASNLAGSEAFF
>TRBJ2-1|-|TRBV7-7|-
TGTGCCAGCAGCTTAGGGCACGGGGGGCGAGGTGAGCAGTTCTTC
CASSLGHGGRGEQFF
>TRBJ2-7|-|TRBV11-3|-
TGTGCCAGCAGCTTAGCGGCCAGCTCCTACGAGCAGTACTTC
CASSLAASSYEQYF
>TRBJ2-6|-|TRBV18|-
TGTGCCAGCTCACCACTGGGGGGCGGGACCCCCTCTGGGGCCAACGTCCTGACTTTC
CASSPLGGGTPSGANVLTF
>TRBJ2-2|-|TRBV5-4|-
TGTGCCAGCAGCTTGATCCCAGGGACAAACACCGGGGAGCTGTTTTTT
CASSLIPGTNTGELFF
>TRBJ2-2|-|TRBV19|TRBD2
TGTGCCAGTACCCTGGCTAGCGGGAGTGCCGGGGAGCTGTTTTTT
CASTLASGSAGELFF
>TRBJ2-1|-|TRBV7-9|TRBD2
TGTGCCAGCAGCTCTACAGTACTAGCGGGAGGTGTTAATGAGCAGTTCTTC
CASSSTVLAGGVNEQFF
>TRBJ2-7|-|TRBV10-3|TRBD2
TGTGCCATCAGGACGCCCACCACTAGCGGAGCCTACGAGCAGTACTTC
CAIRTPTTSGAYEQYF
>TRBJ2-5|-|TRBV18|-
TGTGCCAGCTCACCAAGGGACACCAGGGGAGAGACCCAGTACTTC
CASSPRDTRGETQYF
>TRBJ1-2|-|TRBV6-1|-
TGTGCCAGCAGTGAAGCAGAGGGCGAGGTTTATGGCTACACCTTC
CASSEAEGEVYGYTF
>TRBJ2-7|-|TRBV6-1|-
TGTGCCAGCAGCTTGGACAGACTCTCCTACGAGCAGTACTTC
CASSLDRLSYEQYF
>TRBJ1-1|once|TRBV11-2|-
TGTGCCAGCAGCTTGGCAGGGGCGAACACTGAAGCTTTCTTT
CASSLAGANTEAFF
>TRBJ2-3|-|TRBV30|-
TGTGCCTGGACCCCGGGACTGGCAAGCACAGATACGCAGTATTTT
CAWTPGLASTDTQYF
>TRBJ2-3|-|TRBV7-2|-
TGTGCCAGCAGCTTATGGGCTAGACAAGCAGATACGCAGTATTTT
CASSLWARQADTQYF
>TRBJ2-2|-|TRBV28|-
TGTGCCAGCAGTCCCACAGGGCTTAACACCGGGGAGCTGTTTTTT
CASSPTGLNTGELFF
>TRBJ2-5|few|TRBV6-6|-
TGTGCCAGCAGCTTGGGACCGGTCCAAGAGACCCAGTACTTC
CASSLGPVQETQYF
>TRBJ1-4|once|TRBV29-1|TRBD1
TGCAGCTCCCACTCCGGGACAGGGAATGAAAAACTGTTTTTT
CSSHSGTGNEKLFF
>TRBJ2-7|-|TRBV7-6|TRBD2
TGTGCCAGCAGCTTAGCATCCGGGACTAGCGGGACCTACGAGCAGTACTTC
CASSLASGTSGTYEQYF
>TRBJ2-7|-|TRBV6-6|-
TGTGCCAGCAGTTACTTAAACTACGAGCAGTACTTC
CASSYLNYEQYF